The 2 T cell receptor beta chains in this list originate from one sample, sequenced in a study of tumor-infiltrating lymphocytes in primary liver carcinoma. Total RNA amounting to 500 ng was the source from which TCR beta cDNA was made with a constant-region primer. Three nested multiplex PCR rounds, a slightly modified ARM-PCR method, built the TCR beta libraries. Both of the initial two PCR rounds ran for about 9 cycles and employed TRBV1-TRBV30 forward primers alongside a C-beta reverse primer. TCRdb fed the multiplex PCR reads into MiXCR, producing one record per CDR3 protein. The table records about 300,000 distinct CDR3 sequences, over 55% of them present only once. RNA isolated from unsorted whole blood supplied the blood RNA, with germline DNA also extracted. The sequenced sample was peripheral blood. All receptors derive from a man aged 40-49 years with primary liver carcinoma and hepatitis B virus infection.

A note on this clonotype: Germline and junction disagree at one end, which may indicate a read error. The J gene is TRBJ1-2, the V gene TRBV6-5; D gene ambiguous. Germline V lookup: CDR1 MNHEY, CDR2 SVGAGI. This CDR3 is 16 amino acids long. The CDR3 sequence is CASSSGVGVVNYSYTF. The CDR3 DNA reads TGTGCCAGCAGTTCCGGGGTCGGAGTCGTCAACTATAGCTACACCTTC.

Of note for this clonotype: A read error may explain this, as a much larger clone is one base away. The rearrangement links TRBV6-2 or TRBV6-3 to TRBJ2-3; D is unresolved. Germline V CDR1 and CDR2: MNHEY, SVGEGT. Trimming cost V 5 bases and J 5 bases, with 14 bases left between them. The CDR3 loop spans 14 amino acids. The CDR3 nucleotides are TGTGCCAGCAGTGAAGACACGACGGTAGATACGCAGTATTTT. It yields the protein CASSEDTTVDTQYF.